Listed below are T cell receptor beta chains from one sample, sequenced in a study of blood T cell repertoires in COVID-19. Only in-frame clones appear in the TCRdb table, and some are missing; sequencing was by immunoSEQ multiplex PCR. The repertoire holds over 85,000 clones, with 87% as singletons. What was sequenced was peripheral blood. All receptors come from a man over 45 with active COVID-19. CDR3s include the opening cysteine and the closing phenylalanine or tryptophan. Fields, in order: J gene, clone size, V gene, D gene, CDR3 DNA, CDR3 protein. A D gene is named only where the DNA matches it firmly. Size tells how often a clone was seen (once, few, many) or the class of an expanded clone, and some rows leave it out.

TRBJ1-2 . TRBV3-1/TRBV3-2 . TGTGCCAGCAGCCAAGATTGGGCAGGGAAATATGGCTACACCTTC CASSQDWAGKYGYTF
TRBJ2-1 . TRBV29-1 . TGCAGCGGACGGAGAGGCAATGAGCAGTTCTTC CSGRRGNEQFF
TRBJ2-7 few TRBV5-1 . TGCGCCAGCAGCTTGGGGCAGGGGTGGGACGAGCAGTACTTC CASSLGQGWDEQYF
TRBJ1-3 . TRBV4-1 . TGCGCCAGCAGCCTCGGGGCAGGGGAAAGCGGAAACACCATATATTTT CASSLGAGESGNTIYF
TRBJ2-1 . TRBV5-4 TRBD2 TGTGCCAGCAGCACCTCCGGGACTAGCGGGGAGGAGCAGTTCTTC CASSTSGTSGEEQFF
TRBJ2-1 . TRBV5-1 . TGCGCCAGCAGTCCCCTCTACAATGAGCAGTTCTTC CASSPLYNEQFF
TRBJ2-7 once TRBV11-2 . TGTGCCAGCAGCGCCATCAGGGCTACCTACGAGCAGTACTTC CASSAIRATYEQYF
TRBJ1-3 . TRBV5-1 . TGCGCCAGCAGCTTGGCGGGGAAAGGAAACACCATATATTTT CASSLAGKGNTIYF
TRBJ2-1 . TRBV2 . TGTGCCAGTGGGAGTGAAAGGCGGGATGAGCAGTTCTTC CASGSERRDEQFF
TRBJ1-1 . TRBV7-9 . TGTGCCAGCAGTCCACAACAGATTACGACCACTGAAGCTTTCTTT CASSPQQITTTEAFF
TRBJ1-3 . TRBV28 . TGTGCCAGCAGTGGACCCGGGACTGGAAACACCATATATTTT CASSGPGTGNTIYF
TRBJ1-2 . TRBV15 . TGTGCCACCAGCCGCGCCGGGGACACCCACTATGGCTACACCTTC CATSRAGDTHYGYTF
TRBJ1-6 . TRBV27 . TGTGCCAGCAGAAAAGACACAGGCCTCAAATCACCCCTCCACTTT CASRKDTGLKSPLHF
TRBJ1-5 few TRBV2 . TGTGCCAGCAGTCGGGAGGGGGATCAGCCCCAGCATTTT CASSREGDQPQHF
TRBJ2-3 . TRBV9 TRBD2 TGTGCCAGCAGCCTTATGAGCGGGGGGGGAAATACGCAGTATTTT CASSLMSGGGNTQYF
TRBJ1-6 . TRBV19 . TGTGCCAGTAGGCCGCCAGGTACAGGGAATTCACCCCTCCACTTT CASRPPGTGNSPLHF
TRBJ2-2 . TRBV18 . TGTGCCAGCTCGCCCCCGTCGGGGGCGAACACCGGGGAGCTGTTTTTT CASSPPSGANTGELFF
TRBJ2-3 . TRBV7-2 . TGTGCCAGCAGCTTAGGGGGGACTCTCTTTCGCACAGATACGCAGTATTTT CASSLGGTLFRTDTQYF
TRBJ2-7 . TRBV5-8 TRBD1 TGTGCCAGCAGCTTTGGATTTCAGGGGGCCTACGAGCAGTACTTC CASSFGFQGAYEQYF
TRBJ1-2 . TRBV9 TRBD1 TGTGCCAGCAGCGCCCGGGGGACAGACCACTATGGCTACACCTTC CASSARGTDHYGYTF
TRBJ2-3 . TRBV4-1 TRBD2 TGCGCCAGCAGCCAAGTAGGACTAGCGGTCATAGATACGCAGTATTTT CASSQVGLAVIDTQYF
TRBJ2-6 . TRBV7-2 . TGTGCCAGCAGCTTAAGGTCCGGGGATGGGGCCAACGTCCTGACTTTC CASSLRSGDGANVLTF
TRBJ1-2 . TRBV10-3 . TGTGCCATCAGTGGGCCCCCGAATGGCTACACCTTC CAISGPPNGYTF
TRBJ2-7 . TRBV10-1 . TGCGCCAGCAGTGAGGGGCAGGTTAATAGGAAGCAGTACTTC CASSEGQVNRKQYF
TRBJ2-5 . TRBV27 . TGTGCCAGCAGGTCCTTGGGGGGAGGGGGATTAGAGACCCAGTACTTC CASRSLGGGGLETQYF
TRBJ2-3 . TRBV5-4 . TGTGCCAGCTCCTCCCGGGGTAGTGCAGATACGCAGTATTTT CASSSRGSADTQYF
TRBJ2-2 . TRBV19 . TGTGCCAGTACGAAGGATTACCGGGACAGGGAGCTGTTTTTT CASTKDYRDRELFF
TRBJ2-6 . TRBV7-3 TRBD1 TGTGCCAGCAGCCCAGGGGACAGGAACCCCTCTGGGGCCAACGTCCTGACTTTC CASSPGDRNPSGANVLTF
TRBJ2-5 . TRBV7-9 . TGTGCCAGCAGCTTAGTCACGGGGACCCAGTACTTC CASSLVTGTQYF
TRBJ2-3 . TRBV9 . TGTGCCAGCAGCCCCACTAGAAATACGCAGTATTTT CASSPTRNTQYF
TRBJ2-3 . TRBV7-6 . TGTGCCAGCAGCTTAATGCTAACTAGCACAGATACGCAGTATTTT CASSLMLTSTDTQYF
TRBJ1-5 once TRBV6-5 TRBD1 TGTGCCAGCGGACAGGGAGTCGGTCAGCCCCAGCATTTT CASGQGVGQPQHF
TRBJ1-5 . TRBV3-1/TRBV3-2 . TGTGCCAGCAGCGCGGCGGGTAATCAGCCCCAGCATTTT CASSAAGNQPQHF
TRBJ2-7 . TRBV11-1 . TGTGCCAGCAGCGTACAGGGACGGGTCTCCTACGAGCAGTACTTC CASSVQGRVSYEQYF
TRBJ1-1 few TRBV7-9 . TGTGCCAGCAGCCCCCGCAGGGTGTCGAACACTGAAGCTTTCTTT CASSPRRVSNTEAFF
TRBJ1-3 . TRBV9 . TGTGCCAGCAGCGTGGAGAATTCGGCTGGAAACACCATATATTTT CASSVENSAGNTIYF
TRBJ2-7 . TRBV29-1 . TGCAGCGTTGAAGAAGGTGGCGGCTACGAGCAGTACTTC CSVEEGGGYEQYF
TRBJ1-2 few TRBV5-6 . TGTGCCAGCAGCTTGGTTGGAGGGGCCGGGGACTATGGCTACACCTTC CASSLVGGAGDYGYTF
TRBJ2-7 . TRBV19 TRBD2 TGTGCCACCAGAGAAGCGGGGGGCTCCTACGAGCAGTACTTC CATREAGGSYEQYF
TRBJ1-1 . TRBV30 TRBD1 TGTGCCTGCGGACAGGGGGCAGGGACTGAAGCTTTCTTT CACGQGAGTEAFF
TRBJ2-5 once TRBV4-1 . TGCGCCAGCAGCCAAGCTGAGTACCAAGAGACCCAGTACTTC CASSQAEYQETQYF
TRBJ1-4 few TRBV9 TRBD1 TGTGCCAGCAGCTCGGGACAGGGTGCTGAAAAACTGTTTTTT CASSSGQGAEKLFF
TRBJ2-3 . TRBV7-2 TRBD2 TGTGCCAGCAGCTTCAACCTAGCGGGGGCAGATACGCAGTATTTT CASSFNLAGADTQYF
TRBJ2-5 . TRBV3-1/TRBV3-2 TRBD1 TGTGCCAGCAGCCCGTGGGACAGGGATTGGGAGACCCAGTACTTC CASSPWDRDWETQYF